This T cell receptor (beta chain) was recovered during a study of sequential checkpoint blockade in melanoma. Across the study: Randomization was 1:1 between first-line nivolumab→ipilimumab and ipilimumab→nivolumab.

Data came from immunoSEQ multiplex PCR; TCRdb stores just in-frame clones and leaves some out. The sample lists 19,000 or so clones; about 70% were seen once. The treatment denotes: randomized to nivolumab then ipilimumab (arm A) or the reverse (arm B). None of the patients previously received DNA-damaging chemotherapy. Sorted cells were live CD3+CD8+, lacking CD19 and CD56, from PBMCs. The TCR sequence derives from a human donor with melanoma. The sequenced sample was CD8+ T cells sorted from blood (inferred from file names), obtained from a patient given nivolumab and ipilimumab in sequence.

In DNA form, the CDR3 reads TGTGCCAGCAGTTATATCAGGGATGGAGAGACCCAGTACTTC. Translation: CASSYIRDGETQYF. The gene calls are TRBV6-6 and TRBJ2-5; D may be TRBD1 (5 bases). CDR3 size: 14 residues. Germline V lookup: CDR1 MNHNY, CDR2 SVGAGI (reference sequence). The V gene lost 3 bases and the J gene lost 4 bases, with 12 bases spanning the gap.